This TCR beta chain stems from a study of cytomegalovirus exposure and HLA in healthy donors. Whole-study results and caveats: Prediction of most subjects' HLA-A and HLA-B alleles by TCR beta sequences was reportedly accurate. It was shown in a later analysis that HLA-associated TCR beta chains were more clonally expanded than other, equally common chains. The dataset shows that most TCR sequences were rare, while some public TCRs occurred in many donors.

PCR employed 60 Vbeta and 13 Jbeta primers. The table came from immunoSEQ multiplex PCR; TCRdb's copy has only in-frame clones and leaves some out. The profile shows 130,000 or so clones, 6.5% to 9.5% of them singletons. Germline loops: CDR1 LNHDA, CDR2 SQIVND (reference sequence). Trimming stripped 7 bases from V and 2 bases from J, with 12 bases between. The CDR3 totals 14 residues. Donors in the study were healthy people who gave bone marrow. This clone was observed a handful of times. What it binds is not known. The origin of this receptor is a middle-aged man in good health and CMV-seronegative. The J gene is TRBJ1-5, the V gene TRBV19; D gene unclear. Sequenced material: PBMCs. The CDR3 reads CASTLGRGNQPQHF. Here the CDR3 DNA reads TGTGCCAGTACCCTCGGGAGGGGCAATCAGCCCCAGCATTTT.